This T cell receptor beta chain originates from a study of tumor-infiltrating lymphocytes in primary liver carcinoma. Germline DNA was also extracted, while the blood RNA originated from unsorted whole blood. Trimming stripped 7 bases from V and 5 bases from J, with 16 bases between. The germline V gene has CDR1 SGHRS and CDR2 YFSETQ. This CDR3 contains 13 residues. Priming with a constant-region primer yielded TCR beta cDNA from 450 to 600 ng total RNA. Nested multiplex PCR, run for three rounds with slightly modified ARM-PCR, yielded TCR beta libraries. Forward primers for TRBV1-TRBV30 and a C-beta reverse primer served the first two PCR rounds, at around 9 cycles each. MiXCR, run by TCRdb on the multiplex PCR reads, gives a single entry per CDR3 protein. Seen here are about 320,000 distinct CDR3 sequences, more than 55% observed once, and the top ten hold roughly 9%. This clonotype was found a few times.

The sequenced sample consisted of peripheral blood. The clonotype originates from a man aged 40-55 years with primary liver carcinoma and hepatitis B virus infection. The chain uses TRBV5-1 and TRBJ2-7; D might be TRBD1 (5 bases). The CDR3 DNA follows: TGCGCCAGCGTACGAGACCTAGGGGACGAGCAGTACTTC. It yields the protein CASVRDLGDEQYF.